Detailed here is one T cell receptor (beta chain). This sample stems from a study of blood T cell repertoires in COVID-19. The ends were cut back, 8 bases at V and 2 bases at J, with 16 bases in the middle. Germline V gene lookup returns CDR1 MNHEY and CDR2 SMNVEV (reference sequence). This CDR3 has 14 amino acids. In the study's own analysis: Amplified reference gene primers provided the basis for estimating nucleated cell counts. Repertoires were generated with immunoSEQ multiplex PCR, while TCRdb's copy carries only in-frame clones and drops some. V and J calls and clone size are as listed in that table; D and trimming were resolved from the DNA. The top ten clones hold 5% of a sample with some 150,000 clones, approximately 80% of them seen once.

The sequenced sample was peripheral blood. The clonotype was recovered from a woman aged 45-59 years with acute or convalescent COVID-19. This chain links TRBV27 with TRBJ2-7; maybe TRBD2 (6 bases). CDR3 protein: CASEGGVGTYEQYF. The CDR3 nucleotides are TGTGCCAGCGAGGGCGGGGTTGGAACCTACGAGCAGTACTTC.